These T cell receptor beta chains were read from a single sample in a study of Ad26.COV2.S vaccination and SARS-CoV-2 variants. TCRdb's copy holds only in-frame clones and misses some; the assay was immunoSEQ multiplex PCR. This sample has 300,000 to 400,000 clones; about 90% occur once, and the top ten carry 3.9%. This specimen was peripheral blood, taken after recovery from COVID-19. The source of these receptors is a human donor who had recovered from COVID-19. Both conserved end residues are part of each CDR3. D genes are given only for firm matches. Clone size is not always given. Where it is, it says once, few, many or a class for expanded clones.

d_call	clone_size	cdr3_length	v_call	j_call	cdr3_nt	cdr3_aa
NA	NA	15	TRBV19	TRBJ1-1	TGTGCCAGTAGTATTTCGACAGCTATGAACACTGAAGCTTTCTTT	CASSISTAMNTEAFF
TRBD1	NA	17	TRBV19	TRBJ1-2	TGTGCCAGTAGTCCGACGGGGACAGGGGGATCTAACTATGGCTACACCTTC	CASSPTGTGGSNYGYTF
NA	NA	15	TRBV4-3	TRBJ2-2	TGCGCCAGCAGCCAAGAAATGGGGAACACCGGGGAGCTGTTTTTT	CASSQEMGNTGELFF
NA	once	14	TRBV4-1	TRBJ1-2	TGCGCCAGCAGCCAACCCGGGACGGTCTATGGCTACACCTTC	CASSQPGTVYGYTF
NA	NA	16	TRBV5-1	TRBJ2-1	TGCGCCAGCAGCTACCCCATCGGGATAGGAGACAATGAGCAGTTCTTC	CASSYPIGIGDNEQFF
NA	NA	14	TRBV27	TRBJ1-5	TGTGCCAGCAGTATGAGTGAGACCAATCAGCCCCAGCATTTT	CASSMSETNQPQHF
TRBD1	NA	17	TRBV24-1	TRBJ2-2	TGTGCCACCAGTGATGGAGGGACAGGCACGAACACCGGGGAGCTGTTTTTT	CATSDGGTGTNTGELFF
NA	NA	15	TRBV9	TRBJ2-5	TGTGCCAGCAGCGCAGATCCCCCGCCGGGAGAGACCCAGTACTTC	CASSADPPPGETQYF
TRBD2	NA	17	TRBV2	TRBJ2-2	TGTGCCAGCAGTGGGGCGGGAGCCGGCCGTCTTACCGGGGAGCTGTTTTTT	CASSGAGAGRLTGELFF
TRBD2	NA	14	TRBV29-1	TRBJ2-7	TGCAGCGTTGAAGAACTAGCGGGCACCTACGAGCAGTACTTC	CSVEELAGTYEQYF